This T cell receptor (beta chain) was documented in a study of CD8 T cells in Susac syndrome. Study background: When blood was drawn, the patients with Susac syndrome were therapy-naive, on corticosteroids, or on intravenous immunoglobulin alone.

RNA in amounts of roughly 0.5 to 1 ug was reverse transcribed with random hexamers. TCRdb itself ran the immunoSEQ multiplex PCR reads through MiXCR, one entry per CDR3 protein. The sample records some 200,000 distinct CDR3 sequences, roughly 90% being singletons. Germline CDR1 reads MNHEY; CDR2 reads SVGAGI. Between the trimmed V and J ends, which lost 2 bases and 4 bases, there was a span of 12 bases. The CDR3 has 15 residues. The V and J genes are TRBV6-5 and TRBJ2-1; D perhaps matches TRBD2 (6 bases). Sequenced: CD4+ T cells from PBMCs. This clonotype was obtained from a human donor with Susac syndrome. This CDR3 is CASSYDGSSYNEQFF. In DNA, the CDR3 is TGTGCCAGCAGTTACGACGGGAGCTCGTACAATGAGCAGTTCTTC.